This entry lists 25 T cell receptor beta chains sequenced from one sample in a study of cytomegalovirus exposure and HLA in healthy donors. Primers: 60 Vbeta forward and 13 Jbeta reverse. The repertoire was sequenced with immunoSEQ multiplex PCR; TCRdb's copy has only in-frame clones and lacks some. The sample lists roughly 160,000 clones; around 64% were seen once. Sequenced material: PBMCs. These receptors originate from a woman in her thirties in good health and CMV-seronegative.

This chain uses TRBV9 with TRBJ2-7; 9 bases map to TRBD1. J gave up 0 bases and V 4 bases, and 2 bases lay outside the gene matches. CDR3 length equals 14 residues. Germline V gene data show CDR1 as SGDLS and CDR2 as YYNGEE. CDR3 region: CASSWTGDSYEQYF. CDR3 in DNA: TGTGCCAGCAGCTGGACAGGGGACTCCTACGAGCAGTACTTC.

The chain uses TRBV9 and TRBJ2-3; 8 bases agree with TRBD1. The V gene's germline CDR1 is SGDLS and CDR2 YYNGEE. This CDR3 has 15 residues. V was clipped by 2 bases and J by 0 bases; unmatched bases: 2. Written as DNA, the CDR3 is TGTGCCAGCAGCGTTCAGGGGGCAAGCACAGATACGCAGTATTTT. Its translation: CASSVQGASTDTQYF.

This chain links TRBV4-2 with TRBJ2-1, with 11 bases identical to TRBD2. V lost 3 bases and J lost 7; bases outside the gene matches: 5. Germline V gene sequence: CDR1 LGHNA, CDR2 YNFKEQ. The CDR3 has 15 amino acids. CDR3 sequence reads: CASSHSGGAVNEQFF. The CDR3 DNA reads as TGTGCCAGCAGCCATAGCGGGGGGGCCGTAAATGAGCAGTTCTTC.

V and J are TRBV21-1 and TRBJ2-1; the table assigns TRBD1, which was not confirmed against the DNA. TRBV21-1 is designated a pseudogene. The CDR3 has 16 residues. CDR3 sequence: CASSSFDRGVCNEQFF. Here the CDR3 DNA reads TGTGCCAGCAGCAGTTTCGACAGGGGGGTATGTAATGAGCAGTTCTTC.

In its sample, this clone was seen a few times. The chain links TRBV28 to TRBJ1-1, with a possible D match to TRBD1 (5 bases). With 4 bases removed from V and 0 bases from J, the gap between germline ends came to 9 bases. This CDR3 is built from 14 residues. Germline CDR1 is MDHEN and CDR2 is SYDVKM. For the CDR3, the DNA is TGTGCCAGCAGTTCAGGACAACTGAACACTGAAGCTTTCTTT. This codes for CASSSGQLNTEAFF.

V and J are TRBV5-1 and TRBJ2-5; 11 bases line up with TRBD2. The J call may be wrong; the DNA end is better matched by TRBJ2-7. The CDR3 is 15 amino acids. Germline CDR1 SGHRS, CDR2 YFSETQ. The CDR3 coding sequence is TGCGCCAGCAGCTTGGAACTAGCGGGGGTCGACGAGCAGTACTTC. Translated, it gives CASSLELAGVDEQYF.

The rearrangement uses TRBV25-1 and TRBJ2-5; 8 nucleotides line up with TRBD2. V lost 5 bases and J lost 5; bases outside the gene matches: 7. This CDR3 has 14 residues. Germline V gene sequence: CDR1 MGHDK, CDR2 SYGVNS. The CDR3 coding sequence is TGTGCCAGCAGTATGAGCGGGAGTTTTGAGACCCAGTACTTC. Translating it yields CASSMSGSFETQYF.

The chain couples TRBV4-3 to TRBJ1-3, with D perhaps matching TRBD1 (5 bases). Trimming took 4 bases from V and 1 from J, leaving 11 bases between them. This CDR3 is built from 15 residues. CDR1 and CDR2 (germline): LGHNA, YSLEER. The chain's CDR3 is CASSRGVLSGNTIYF. The CDR3 nucleotides are TGCGCCAGCAGCCGGGGGGTGCTTTCTGGAAACACCATATATTTT.

This chain joins TRBV6-6 and TRBJ2-5, with 8 bases lining up with TRBD2. Germline CDR1 is MNHNY and CDR2 is SVGAGI (reference sequence). This CDR3 comprises 13 residues. J gave up 3 bases and V 5 bases, and 2 bases lay outside the gene matches. CDR3 bases: TGTGCCAGCAGTCAAGCGGGAGAAGAGACCCAGTACTTC. This encodes CASSQAGEETQYF.

The rearrangement joins TRBV27 to TRBJ2-1, with 7 bases fitting TRBD2. Per the germline V gene, CDR1 is MNHEY and CDR2 is SMNVEV (reference sequence). The CDR3 length is 18 residues. V lost 5 bases, J lost 0 bases, and 13 bases stayed unmatched. CDR3 sequence (DNA): TGTGCCAGCAGTACCAGCCTTTGGGGGAGGGACTCCTACAATGAGCAGTTCTTC. It specifies CASSTSLWGRDSYNEQFF.

DNA of the CDR3: TGTGCCAGCAGCTTATTGGGACTAGCGGGGGAAGAGACCCAGTACTTC. This translates into CASSLLGLAGEETQYF. The chain joins TRBV11-1 to TRBJ2-5, with 14 bases identical to TRBD2. Per the germline V gene, CDR1 is SGHAT and CDR2 is FQDESV (reference sequence). This CDR3 is built from 16 residues. After removal of 2 bases from V and 3 bases from J, the junction contained 2 bases not matched to a gene.

This clone was picked up a small number of times. The chain employs TRBV23-1 and TRBJ2-5; TRBD1 agrees at 7 bases. TRBV23-1 is filed as an ORF, its function uncertain. V lost 6 bases and J lost 2; bases outside the gene matches: 12. The CDR3 is 16 residues long. CDR3 bases: TGCGCCAGCAGCCTTACTCACAGGGGAAAACAAGAGACCCAGTACTTC. Residues: CASSLTHRGKQETQYF.

The J gene is TRBJ2-3, the V gene TRBV7-9; D gene uncertain. This CDR3 comprises 15 residues. Trimming pared 5 bases from V and 0 bases from J, leaving 12 bases between. Germline assignment: CDR1 SEHNR and CDR2 FQNEAQ (reference sequence). CDR3 in amino acids: CASSLLPASTDTQYF. The CDR3 bases are TGTGCCAGCAGCCTCCTCCCAGCGAGCACAGATACGCAGTATTTT. Using reference TRBV7-9 and TRBJ2-3 for the parts outside the CDR3, the full variable domain is DTGVSQNPRHKITKRGQNVTFRCDPISEHNRLYWYRQTLGQGPEFLTYFQNEAQLEKSRLLSDRFSAERPKGSFSTLEIQRTEQGDSAMYLCASSLLPASTDTQYFGPGTRLTVL.

In nucleotides, the CDR3 is TGTGCCAGCAGCTTGTCACAATCGCGGGAGCAGTACTTC. Amino acid sequence: CASSLSQSREQYF. The V call is TRBV5-6, the J call TRBJ2-7, with D hard to call. The CDR3 has 13 amino acids. Trimming took off 1 base at V and 7 bases at J, with 12 bases between the two ends. CDR1 and CDR2 (germline): SGHDT, YYEEEE.

V usage is TRBV10-3 and J usage is TRBJ2-1; 12 bases match TRBD2. This CDR3 has 14 amino acids. The V gene end was trimmed by 4 bases and the J gene end by 7 bases; junction bases not matched to a gene: 2. CDR1 and CDR2 (germline): ENHRY, SYGVKD. CDR3 in amino acids: CAISGTSGNNEQFF. The CDR3 nucleotides are TGTGCCATCAGTGGGACTAGCGGGAATAATGAGCAGTTCTTC.

CDR3 sequence: CAISSGKETQYF. CDR3 in DNA: TGTGCCATCAGTAGCGGGAAAGAGACCCAGTACTTC. The chain joins TRBV10-3 to TRBJ2-5; 7 positions match TRBD2. V lost 5 bases to trimming and J lost 3 bases; unmatched junction nucleotides: 0. Germline V lookup: CDR1 ENHRY, CDR2 SYGVKD. This CDR3 contains 12 residues.

The genes are TRBV9 and TRBJ1-1, with 7 bases aligning to TRBD1. Looked up from germline, CDR1 is SGDLS and CDR2 is YYNGEE. There are 13 residues in the CDR3. After removal of 2 bases from V and 7 bases from J, the junction contained 5 bases not matched to a gene. Here the CDR3 reads CASSVTGLDEAFF. The CDR3 region has the DNA TGTGCCAGCAGCGTGACAGGGCTGGATGAAGCTTTCTTT.

This clone was detected only once. The V and J genes are TRBV7-9 and TRBJ2-1, with 7 bases lining up with TRBD1. CDR3 length equals 15 residues. Germline V gene sequence: CDR1 SEHNR, CDR2 FQNEAQ (reference sequence). Trimming took 2 bases from V and 5 from J; bases not matched to a gene: 6. The CDR3 region is CASSLSLGTDNEQFF. CDR3 nucleotide sequence: TGTGCCAGCAGCTTATCTTTAGGGACAGACAATGAGCAGTTCTTC.

The CDR3 loop is CASSKTSGNNEQFF. CDR3 coding DNA: TGTGCCAGCAGTAAGACTAGCGGTAACAATGAGCAGTTCTTC. The rearrangement joins TRBV14 to TRBJ2-1; 9 positions match TRBD2. V shed 6 bases, J shed 5 bases, and the junction held 5 bases outside the gene matches. CDR3 size: 14 residues. Germline V gene sequence: CDR1 SGHDN, CDR2 FVKESK.

This clone showed up just a few times. The rearrangement links TRBV4-1 to TRBJ1-2; D may be TRBD1 (5 bases). CDR1 is MGHRA, CDR2 YSYEKL, per germline. CDR3 length equals 16 residues. Trimming took off 1 base at V and 1 base at J, with 13 bases between the two ends. CDR3 DNA sequence: TGCGCCAGCAGCCAAGGCAGGGCTAGGGGTAACTATGGCTACACCTTC. As protein: CASSQGRARGNYGYTF.

CDR3 DNA: TGTGCCTGGAGAGGTAGGGACAGGGCTAATCAGCCCCAGCATTTT. It encodes CAWRGRDRANQPQHF. J is TRBJ1-5 and V is TRBV30, with 9 bases identical to TRBD1. Germline V gives CDR1 GTSNPN, CDR2 SVGIG (reference sequence). J gave up 4 bases and V 3 bases, and 7 bases lay outside the gene matches. CDR3 size: 15 residues.

The chain uses TRBV4-3 and TRBJ1-1; D remains unclear. Looked up from germline, CDR1 is LGHNA and CDR2 is YSLEER. The CDR3 has 14 amino acids. The V end lost 0 bases, the J end lost 1 base, and 6 bases lay between the germline ends. The CDR3: CASSQDLQNTEAFF. The CDR3, as DNA: TGCGCCAGCAGCCAAGATTTACAGAACACTGAAGCTTTCTTT.

The chain links TRBV7-9 to TRBJ1-2; no clear D gene. This CDR3 has 16 amino acids. The V gene lost 3 bases and the J gene lost 3 bases, with 17 bases spanning the gap. The germline CDR1 and CDR2 sequences are SEHNR and FQNEAQ (reference sequence). This CDR3 reads CASSFAGSSSYYGYTF. The CDR3 DNA reads TGTGCCAGCAGCTTTGCCGGGTCCTCAAGTTACTATGGCTACACCTTC.

The chain carries TRBV19 and TRBJ2-7; a weak D match, TRBD2 (6 bases). CDR3 length: 14 residues. Germline V gene lookup returns CDR1 LNHDA and CDR2 SQIVND (reference sequence). With 1 base removed from V and 4 bases from J, the gap between germline ends came to 11 bases. The CDR3 DNA sequence: TGTGCCAGTAGTATAGTGGCGGGAACTTACGAGCAGTACTTC. This codes for CASSIVAGTYEQYF. The variable domain in full, with the rest retrieved from reference TRBV19 and TRBJ2-7, is DGGITQSPKYLFRKEGQNVTLSCEQNLNHDAMYWYRQDPGQGLRLIYYSQIVNDFQKGDIAEGYSVSREKKESFPLTVTSAQKNPTAFYLCASSIVAGTYEQYFGPGTRLTVT.

The gene calls are TRBV11-1 and TRBJ2-7, with 9 bases matching TRBD1. The length of the CDR3 is 13 residues. The J segment lost 7 bases and the V segment lost 5 bases, leaving 6 bases of the junction unmatched. Germline-derived CDR1 and CDR2 are SGHAT and FQDESV (reference sequence). The CDR3 DNA is TGTGCCAGCAGCCCAGACAGGGGGGGAGAGCAGTACTTC. It yields the protein CASSPDRGGEQYF.